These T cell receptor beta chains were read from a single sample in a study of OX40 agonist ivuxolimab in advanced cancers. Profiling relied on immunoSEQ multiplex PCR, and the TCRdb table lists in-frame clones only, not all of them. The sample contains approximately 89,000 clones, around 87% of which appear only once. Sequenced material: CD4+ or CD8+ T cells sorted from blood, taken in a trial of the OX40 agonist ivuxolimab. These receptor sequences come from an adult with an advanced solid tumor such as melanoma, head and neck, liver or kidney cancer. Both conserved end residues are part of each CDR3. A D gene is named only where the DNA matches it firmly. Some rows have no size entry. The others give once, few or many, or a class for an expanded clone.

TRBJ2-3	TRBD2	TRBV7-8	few	TGTGCCAGCAGGACTAGCGGGACAGATACGCAGTATTTT	CASRTSGTDTQYF
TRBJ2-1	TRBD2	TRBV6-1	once	TGTGCCAGCAAGAGCGGGGGCCACTCCTACAATGAGCAGTTCTTC	CASKSGGHSYNEQFF
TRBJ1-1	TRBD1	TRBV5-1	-	TGCGCCAGCAGTTCCTCAGGGGGCAACACTGAAGCTTTCTTT	CASSSSGGNTEAFF
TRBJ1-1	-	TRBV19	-	TGTGCCAGTAGTGTCGGGCGGAACACTGAAGCTTTCTTT	CASSVGRNTEAFF
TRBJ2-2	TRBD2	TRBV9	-	TGTGCCAGCAGCCCCGGGGGGTCGAACACCGGGGAGCTGTTTTTT	CASSPGGSNTGELFF
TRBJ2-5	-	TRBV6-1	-	TGTGCCAGCAGTATTACTAAAGAGACCCAGTACTTC	CASSITKETQYF
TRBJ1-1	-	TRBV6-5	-	TGTGCCAGCAGTTACTCGATTGATGAAGCTTTCTTT	CASSYSIDEAFF
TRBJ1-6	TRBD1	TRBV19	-	TGTGCCAGTAGTATATGGGACAGTCATTCACCCCTCCACTTT	CASSIWDSHSPLHF
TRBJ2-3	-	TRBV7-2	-	TGTGCCAGCAGCCAAGGGGGGGCCACAGATACGCAGTATTTT	CASSQGGATDTQYF
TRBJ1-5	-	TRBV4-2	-	TGTGCCAGCAGCCAAGATCTAGTTTCGGGGGGCAGGGGCAATCAGCCCCAGCATTTT	CASSQDLVSGGRGNQPQHF
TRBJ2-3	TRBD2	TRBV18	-	TGTGCCAGCTCACCACGGTTAGGTGCGGGGGGGTCAGATACGCAGTATTTT	CASSPRLGAGGSDTQYF
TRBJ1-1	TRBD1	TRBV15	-	TGTGCCACCAGCAGAGAAGGGACAGGCATGAACACTGAAGCTTTCTTT	CATSREGTGMNTEAFF
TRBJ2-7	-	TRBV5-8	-	TGTGCCAGCAGCTTGATCGGGGTCCTACCATACGAGCAGTACTTC	CASSLIGVLPYEQYF
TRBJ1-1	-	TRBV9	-	TGTGCCAGCAGCGTAGGTGGCAGGTCCGACACTGAAGCTTTCTTT	CASSVGGRSDTEAFF
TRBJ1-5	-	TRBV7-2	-	TGTGCCAGCAGCCGGGAGGACAATCAGCCCCAGCATTTT	CASSREDNQPQHF
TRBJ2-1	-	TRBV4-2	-	TGTGCCAGCAGCCAAGAGACAGGCGGGTTCTACAATGAGCAGTTCTTC	CASSQETGGFYNEQFF
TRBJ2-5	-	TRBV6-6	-	TGTGCCAGTCTCCGGACAGCTCAACAAGAGACCCAGTACTTC	CASLRTAQQETQYF
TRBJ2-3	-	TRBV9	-	TGTGCCAGCAGCGTTTTTGAGAAGGGCACAGATACGCAGTATTTT	CASSVFEKGTDTQYF
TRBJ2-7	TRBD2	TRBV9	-	TGTGCCAGCAGCGTAGGGAGCGGGGGTCCCTACGAGCAGTACTTC	CASSVGSGGPYEQYF
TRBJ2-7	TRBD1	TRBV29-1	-	TGCAGCATGAGACAGGGACCTGGGGAGCAGTACTTC	CSMRQGPGEQYF
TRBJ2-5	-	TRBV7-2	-	TGTGCCAGCAGCTTAGGGACTTCGGGGCAGCAAGAGACCCAGTACTTC	CASSLGTSGQQETQYF
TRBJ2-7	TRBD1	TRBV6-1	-	TGTGCCAGCAGTCGACTGGACAGGGGGCAATACGAGCAGTACTTC	CASSRLDRGQYEQYF
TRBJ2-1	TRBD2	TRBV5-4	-	TGTGCCAGCAGCCGACCGACTAGCGGAGCCTACAATGAGCAGTTCTTC	CASSRPTSGAYNEQFF
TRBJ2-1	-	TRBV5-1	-	TGCGCCAGCAGCTTGCCCGGGACCGAGTCCTACAATGAGCAGTTCTTC	CASSLPGTESYNEQFF
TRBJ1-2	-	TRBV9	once	TGTGCCAGCAGCGTAGTGCCAGGGCCTACCGACTATGGCTACACCTTC	CASSVVPGPTDYGYTF
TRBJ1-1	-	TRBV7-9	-	TGTGCCAGCAGCTTAGTCACGGGGGCTGAAGCTTTCTTT	CASSLVTGAEAFF
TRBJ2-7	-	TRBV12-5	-	TGTGCTAGTGGTTTGGAAGGGGGGTCACTAAGGGGGCCCTACGAGCAGTACTTC	CASGLEGGSLRGPYEQYF
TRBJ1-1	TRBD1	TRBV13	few	TGTGCCAGCAGCCCCGGTCGGCTTAGAGGGAAAAGGGACAGGGAAACTGAAGCTTTCTTT	CASSPGRLRGKRDRETEAFF
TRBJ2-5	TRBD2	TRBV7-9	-	TGTGCCAGCAGTTCCCAGCGGGGGGGCAGCCCAGAGACCCAGTACTTC	CASSSQRGGSPETQYF
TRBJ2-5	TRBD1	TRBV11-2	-	TGTGCCAGCAGCTCGGACAGGGGGCCTAGCGAGACCCAGTACTTC	CASSSDRGPSETQYF
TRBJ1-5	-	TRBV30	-	TGTGCCTGGAGTGTACAAAGAGGCTATCAGCCCCAGCATTTT	CAWSVQRGYQPQHF
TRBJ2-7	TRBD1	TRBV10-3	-	TGTGCCATCAGTGGGGAACAGGGGGGAGAGCAGTACTTC	CAISGEQGGEQYF
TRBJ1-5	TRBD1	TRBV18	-	TGTGCCAGCTCACCTAGGACAGGGGATCAGCCCCAGCATTTT	CASSPRTGDQPQHF
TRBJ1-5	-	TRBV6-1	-	TGTGCCAGCAGTTTCATGCCTCAGCCCCAGCATTTT	CASSFMPQPQHF
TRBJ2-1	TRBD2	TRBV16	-	TGTGCCAGCAGCCAATTCATTCTAGCGGGGGGCTCGGGTGAGCAGTTCTTC	CASSQFILAGGSGEQFF
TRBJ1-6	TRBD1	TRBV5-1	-	TGCGCCAGCAGGGACAGGGTTGAGGGTAATTCACCCCTCCACTTT	CASRDRVEGNSPLHF
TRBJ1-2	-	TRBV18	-	TGTGCCAGCTCACCCACAGGGATTAACTATGGCTACACCTTC	CASSPTGINYGYTF
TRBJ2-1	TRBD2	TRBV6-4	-	TGTGCCAGCAGTGTCGAACCTGGGACTAGCGGGGGGGCTAAGATCTTC	CASSVEPGTSGGAKIF
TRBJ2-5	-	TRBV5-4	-	TGTGCCAGCAGCCCCGGGATAGCGGAAGAGACCCAGTACTTC	CASSPGIAEETQYF
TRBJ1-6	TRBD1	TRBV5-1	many	TGCGCCAGCAGCTTAACACCCGGGACAGGCCGGGTTTCACCCCTCCACTTT	CASSLTPGTGRVSPLHF
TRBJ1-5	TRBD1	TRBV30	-	TGTGCCTGGAAGGGGGAGAAGGACAGGGTAAGGGGCAATCAGCCCCAGCATTTT	CAWKGEKDRVRGNQPQHF
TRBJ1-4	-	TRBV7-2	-	TGTGCCAGCAGCTTAGTTGGGACACCGGGAAAAGAAAAACTGTTTTTT	CASSLVGTPGKEKLFF